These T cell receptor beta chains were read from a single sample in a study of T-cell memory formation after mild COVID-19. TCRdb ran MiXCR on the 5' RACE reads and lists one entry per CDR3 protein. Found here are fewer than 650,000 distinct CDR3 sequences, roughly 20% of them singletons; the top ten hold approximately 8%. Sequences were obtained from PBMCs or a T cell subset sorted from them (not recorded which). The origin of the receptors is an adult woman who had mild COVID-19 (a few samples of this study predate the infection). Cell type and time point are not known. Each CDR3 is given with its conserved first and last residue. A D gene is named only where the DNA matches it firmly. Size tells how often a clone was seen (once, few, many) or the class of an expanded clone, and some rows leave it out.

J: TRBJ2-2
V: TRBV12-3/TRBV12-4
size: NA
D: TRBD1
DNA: TGTGCCAGCAGTATACAGGGGCTCCAAGGGGAGCTGTTTTTT
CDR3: CASSIQGLQGELFF

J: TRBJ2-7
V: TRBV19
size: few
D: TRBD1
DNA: TGTGCCAGTAACCGGACAGGGAGCTCCTACGAGCAGTACTTC
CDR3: CASNRTGSSYEQYF

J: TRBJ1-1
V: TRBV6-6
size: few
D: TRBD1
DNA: TGTGCCAGCACCCTAGGGGGCTATAACACTGAAGCTTTCTTT
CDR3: CASTLGGYNTEAFF

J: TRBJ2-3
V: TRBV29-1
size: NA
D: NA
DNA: TGCAGCGTTGGCTGGGGAGGAGGGGGCACAGATACGCAGTATTTT
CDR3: CSVGWGGGGTDTQYF

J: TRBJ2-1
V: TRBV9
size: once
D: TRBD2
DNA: TGTGCCAGCAGCGGCTCAAGAGCGGGGGGTCGGATTCCTAGCTCCTACAATGAGCAGTTCTTC
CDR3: CASSGSRAGGRIPSSYNEQFF

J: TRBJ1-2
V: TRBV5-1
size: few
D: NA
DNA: TGCGCCAGCAGCTTGGCTCAGGGAGGGATAAGCTACACCTTC
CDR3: CASSLAQGGISYTF

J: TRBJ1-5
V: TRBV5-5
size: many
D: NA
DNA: TGTGCCAGCAGCGCCACCGTGGGATATCAGCCCCAGCATTTT
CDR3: CASSATVGYQPQHF

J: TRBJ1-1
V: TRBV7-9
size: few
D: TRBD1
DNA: TGTGCCAGCAGCTACTATGACAGGGACACTGAAGCTTTCTTT
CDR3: CASSYYDRDTEAFF

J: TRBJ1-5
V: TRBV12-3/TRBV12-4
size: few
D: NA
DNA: TGTGCCAGCAGTTTAAAGGGGTTCAGCAATCAGCCCCAGCATTTT
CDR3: CASSLKGFSNQPQHF

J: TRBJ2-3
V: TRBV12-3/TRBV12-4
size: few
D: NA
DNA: TGTGCCAGCAGGGCCAGGGGTATCACAGATACGCAGTATTTT
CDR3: CASRARGITDTQYF

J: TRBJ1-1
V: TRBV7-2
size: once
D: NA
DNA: TGTGCCAGCGGGAGGGATTACAGCACTGAAGCTTTCTTT
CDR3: CASGRDYSTEAFF

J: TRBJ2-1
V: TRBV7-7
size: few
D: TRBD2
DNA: TGTGCTAGCAGCTTAGTAATTAGCGGGAGTAGAAATGAGCAGTTCTTC
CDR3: CASSLVISGSRNEQFF

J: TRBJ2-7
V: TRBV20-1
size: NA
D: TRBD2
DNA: TGCAGTGCTAGAGATCGGAGGACTAGCGGGAGTCCGTACGAGCAGTACTTC
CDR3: CSARDRRTSGSPYEQYF

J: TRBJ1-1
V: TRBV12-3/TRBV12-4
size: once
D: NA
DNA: TGTGCCAGCACCCTGGGACCTCAGAACACTGAAGCTTTCTTT
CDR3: CASTLGPQNTEAFF

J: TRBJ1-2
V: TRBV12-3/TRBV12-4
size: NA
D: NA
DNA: TGTGCCAGCAGTTTAAGTCAGCCTCTGAACTATGGCTACACCTTC
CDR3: CASSLSQPLNYGYTF

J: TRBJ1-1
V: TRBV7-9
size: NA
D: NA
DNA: TGTGCCAGCAGCTTAGTTGGAGGGGTAGGTACTGAAGCTTTCTTT
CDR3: CASSLVGGVGTEAFF

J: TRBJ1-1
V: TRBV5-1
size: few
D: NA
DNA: TGCGCCAGCAGCTTGGTTCAGATGAACACTGAAGCTTTCTTT
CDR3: CASSLVQMNTEAFF

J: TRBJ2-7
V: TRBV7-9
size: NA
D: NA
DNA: TGTGCCAGCAGCTTAGAATTGGGGAGCTCCTACGAGCAGTACTTC
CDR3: CASSLELGSSYEQYF

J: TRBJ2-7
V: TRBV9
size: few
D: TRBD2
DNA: TGTGCCAGCAGCGTGACGACTAGCGGGAGAAGCAGGGACGAGCAGTACTTC
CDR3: CASSVTTSGRSRDEQYF

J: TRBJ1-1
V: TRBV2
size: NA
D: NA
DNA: TGTGCCCCGTCGATGACGGGGCTAGACACTGAAGCTTTCTTT
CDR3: CAPSMTGLDTEAFF

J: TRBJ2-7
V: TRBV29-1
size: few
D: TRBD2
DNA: TGCAGCGTGAGGACTAGCGGCTACGAGCAGTACTTC
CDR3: CSVRTSGYEQYF

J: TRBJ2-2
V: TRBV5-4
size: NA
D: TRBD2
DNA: TGTGCCAGCAGCGTACTAGCGCACACTAACACCGGGGAGCTGTTTTTT
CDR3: CASSVLAHTNTGELFF

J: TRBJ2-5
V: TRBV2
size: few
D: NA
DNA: TGTGCCAGCAGTGAGGACCGGGGAGAGGTAGAGACCCAGTACTTC
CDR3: CASSEDRGEVETQYF

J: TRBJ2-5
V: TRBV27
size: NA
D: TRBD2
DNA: TGTGCCAGCAGTCCGACTAGCGGGAGGAGAGAGACCCAGTACTTC
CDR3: CASSPTSGRRETQYF

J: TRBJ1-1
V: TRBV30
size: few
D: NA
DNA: TGTGCCTGCAGCCGGGAAAACACTGAAGCTTTCTTT
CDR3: CACSRENTEAFF

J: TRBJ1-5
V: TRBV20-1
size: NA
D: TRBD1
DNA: TGCAGTGCCAGACGCGGACAGGGTGGGCAGCCCCAGCATTTT
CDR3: CSARRGQGGQPQHF

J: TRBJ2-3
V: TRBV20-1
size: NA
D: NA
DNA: TGCAGTGCTAGCGGGACTGCGGGTACGCAGTATTTT
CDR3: CSASGTAGTQYF

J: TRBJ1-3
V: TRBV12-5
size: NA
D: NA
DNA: TGTGCTAGTGGTACGGGGGCTGGAAACACCATATATTTT
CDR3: CASGTGAGNTIYF

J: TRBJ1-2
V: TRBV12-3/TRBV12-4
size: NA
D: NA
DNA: TGTGCCAGCAGTCTCCGAGGGATTAGCTATGGCTACACCTTC
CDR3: CASSLRGISYGYTF

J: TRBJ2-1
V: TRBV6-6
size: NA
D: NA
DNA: TGTGCCACCACCACGGGACGAGGCAATGAGCAGTTCTTC
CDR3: CATTTGRGNEQFF

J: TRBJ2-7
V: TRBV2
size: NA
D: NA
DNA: TGTGTCTCGAACTGGGGGGGCGGCTACGAGCAGTACTTC
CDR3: CVSNWGGGYEQYF

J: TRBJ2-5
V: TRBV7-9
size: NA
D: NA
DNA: TGTGCCAGCCGCGCAGGGGCAGAAACGAGGGAGACCCAGTACTTC
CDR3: CASRAGAETRETQYF

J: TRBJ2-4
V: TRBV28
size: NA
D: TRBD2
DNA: TGTGCCAGCAGTACCGGGACTAGCGAAAAAAACATTCAGTACTTC
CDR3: CASSTGTSEKNIQYF

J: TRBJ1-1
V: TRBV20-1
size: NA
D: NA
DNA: TGCAGTGCTACGCGGGGCGAAGCTTTCTTT
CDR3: CSATRGEAFF

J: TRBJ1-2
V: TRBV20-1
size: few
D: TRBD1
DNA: TGCAGTGCGGGGGGACAGGGGGCCGGTGGCTACACCTTC
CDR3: CSAGGQGAGGYTF

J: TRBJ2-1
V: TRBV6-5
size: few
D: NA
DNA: TGTGCCAGCAGTGGCTATGCGGGGACCCTGCAGTTCTTC
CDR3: CASSGYAGTLQFF

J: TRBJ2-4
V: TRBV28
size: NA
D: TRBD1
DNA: TGTGCCAGCATCTCGACAGGGGCGGGCCACATTCAGTACTTC
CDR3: CASISTGAGHIQYF

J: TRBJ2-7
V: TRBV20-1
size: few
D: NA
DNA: TGCAGTGCTAGAGAAGCGGGGAAGGGGGCCTACGAGCAGTACTTC
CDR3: CSAREAGKGAYEQYF

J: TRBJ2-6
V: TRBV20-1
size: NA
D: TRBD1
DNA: TGCAGTGCCTCAAAAACAGGGGCTGGGGCCAACGTCCTGACTTTC
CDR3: CSASKTGAGANVLTF

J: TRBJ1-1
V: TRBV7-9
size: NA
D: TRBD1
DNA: TGTGCCAGCAGCTTAGATGGACAGGTTGAGAAGAACACTGAAGCTTTCTTT
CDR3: CASSLDGQVEKNTEAFF

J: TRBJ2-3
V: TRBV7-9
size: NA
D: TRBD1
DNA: TGTGCCAGCAGCTTAGCTTTTGTACAGGGGGAAGCAGATACGCAGTATTTT
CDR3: CASSLAFVQGEADTQYF

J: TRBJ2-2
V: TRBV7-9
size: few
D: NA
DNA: TGTGCCAGCAGCTATGAGGGGAGTCGAAGGACCGGGGAGCTGTTTTTT
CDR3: CASSYEGSRRTGELFF

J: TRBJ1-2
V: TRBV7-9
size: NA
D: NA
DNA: TGTGCCAGCAGCCCTCCACTTCCCTCGGGGGGCGACTATGGCTACACCTTC
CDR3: CASSPPLPSGGDYGYTF

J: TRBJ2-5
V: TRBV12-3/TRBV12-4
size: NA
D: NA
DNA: TGTGCCAGCAGTTTCGGCAGCAGCTACGAGACCCAGTACTTC
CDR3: CASSFGSSYETQYF

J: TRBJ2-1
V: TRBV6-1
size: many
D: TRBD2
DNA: TGTGCCAGCAGCGGTACCGGGACTAGCGGGAGAGATGAGCAGTTCTTC
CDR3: CASSGTGTSGRDEQFF